This TCR beta chain derives from a study of breast tumors, draining lymph nodes, adjacent tissues. V dropped 2 bases and J dropped 4 bases, with 9 bases sitting between them. In germline, CDR1 is DFQATT, CDR2 SNEGSKA (reference sequence). This CDR3 has 13 residues. Whole-study results and caveats: Luminal-like breast cancer showed significantly higher tumor–nontumor repertoire similarity than basal-like. Tumors had less TCR diversity than lymph nodes, more than nontumor tissue.

As to this clonotype: Its target is not known.

TCRdb called the multiplex PCR reads again in MiXCR, with one record for every CDR3 protein. Of more than 10,000 distinct CDR3 sequences in the sample, about 70% were seen once. The TCR sequence derives from a female donor with breast cancer. Some clones in this sample may be carry-over from other donors' samples. Material for sequencing was tumor-adjacent breast tissue. J is TRBJ2-1 and V is TRBV20-1; D may be TRBD1 or TRBD2 (5 bases each). The chain's CDR3 is CSARRGGYNEQFF. In DNA form, the CDR3 reads TGCAGTGCTAGACGGGGCGGGTACAATGAGCAGTTCTTC.